These 30 T cell receptor beta chains were sequenced from one sample in a study of CD8 T cells in Susac syndrome. Reverse transcription of roughly 0.5 to 1 ug RNA used random hexamers. From the immunoSEQ multiplex PCR reads, TCRdb called clonotypes with MiXCR, one entry per CDR3 protein. Of just over 150,000 distinct CDR3 sequences in the sample, about 95% are singletons; the top ten hold 0.15%. Sequenced material: CD8+ T cells from PBMCs. The receptor set was obtained from a human donor with multiple sclerosis.

The V gene is TRBV2, the J gene TRBJ2-4; D remains ambiguous. This CDR3 is built from 14 residues. CDR1 and CDR2 (germline): SNHLY, FYNNEI. Trimming cost V 6 bases and J 8 bases, with 17 bases left between them. The CDR3 protein is CASSLGITRDIQYF. DNA of the CDR3: TGTGCCAGCAGCCTAGGGATTACAAGAGACATTCAGTACTTC.

V and J are TRBV29-1 and TRBJ1-2; D perhaps matches TRBD1 (5 bases). V was pared by 6 bases and J by 4 bases, with 18 bases between. Per the germline V gene, CDR1 is SQVTM and CDR2 is ANQGSEA. The CDR3 consists of 14 residues. CDR3 in DNA: TGCAGCGTGTGCCTCCGGGACTTATCCTATGGCTACACCTTC. Amino acid sequence: CSVCLRDLSYGYTF. The complete variable domain, with remaining parts taken from reference TRBV29-1 and TRBJ1-2, reads SAVISQKPSRDICQRGTSLTIQCQVDSQVTMMFWYRQQPGQSLTLIATANQGSEATYESGFVIDKFPISRPNLTFSTLTVSNMSPEDSSIYLCSVCLRDLSYGYTFGSGTRLTVV.

This rearrangement joins TRBV29-1 to TRBJ1-2; possibly TRBD1 for D (5 bases). There are 13 residues in the CDR3. Germline CDR1 is SQVTM and CDR2 is ANQGSEA. Trimming took 8 bases from V and 3 from J, leaving 16 bases between them. CDR3: CSSTGGEDYGYTF. The CDR3 nucleotides are TGCAGCTCCACGGGGGGGGAGGACTATGGCTACACCTTC.

There are a few counts of this clonotype. The rearrangement links TRBV12-3 or TRBV12-4 to TRBJ2-5; 8 positions agree with TRBD2. The CDR3 consists of 13 residues. Trimming at V came to 4 bases and at J to 2 bases, leaving 0 bases not matched to a gene. The CDR3 region has the DNA TGTGCCAGCAGTTCTAGCGGGCAAGAGACCCAGTACTTC. Its translation is CASSSSGQETQYF.

The V call is TRBV27, the J call TRBJ1-5; D ambiguous. Trimming pared 2 bases from V and 4 bases from J, leaving 15 bases between. CDR1 MNHEY and CDR2 SMNVEV come from the germline V gene (reference sequence). The CDR3 loop spans 16 amino acids. CDR3 in DNA: TGTGCCAGCAGTTTAGGTCCGGCTAGAGGGAATCAGCCCCAGCATTTT. It yields the protein CASSLGPARGNQPQHF.

Here the CDR3 DNA reads TGTGCCAGCAGCCAAGTATACAGGGGGTTGGGCGAGCAGTACTTC. It is translated as CASSQVYRGLGEQYF. The V call is TRBV3-1, the J call TRBJ2-7; 8 bases are a match to TRBD1. Germline V CDR1 and CDR2: LGHDT, YNNKEL (reference sequence). This CDR3 comprises 15 residues. Germline trimming cut 1 base from V and 6 bases from J; bases unmatched to any gene: 8.

This clonotype was picked up a small number of times. V usage is TRBV30 and J usage is TRBJ2-7; D might be TRBD2 (6 bases). Germline CDR1 reads GTSNPN; CDR2 reads SVGIG (reference sequence). Deletions cut 0 bases from V and 6 bases from J, with 9 bases between. This CDR3 is built from 12 residues. CDR3 loop: CAWSVGGGEQYF. The CDR3 coding sequence is TGTGCCTGGAGTGTGGGGGGAGGCGAGCAGTACTTC.

This rearrangement joins TRBV24-1 to TRBJ2-6; a weak D match, TRBD1 (5 bases). This CDR3 contains 14 residues. Germline CDR1 is KGHDR and CDR2 is SFDVKD. Trimming cost V 4 bases and J 2 bases, with 5 bases left between them. This CDR3 is CATSEGAGANVLTF. The CDR3 bases are TGTGCCACCAGTGAAGGGGCTGGGGCCAACGTCCTGACTTTC.

The chain is built from TRBV6-6 and TRBJ1-1; TRBD1 matches at 8 bases. Germline V gives CDR1 MNHNY, CDR2 SVGAGI (reference sequence). V shed 2 bases, J shed 0 bases, and the junction held 2 bases outside the gene matches. CDR3 size: 15 residues. The CDR3 coding sequence is TGTGCCAGCAGTTACGGGGACAGGTTGAACACTGAAGCTTTCTTT. Translating gives CASSYGDRLNTEAFF.

The chain has TRBV12-3 or TRBV12-4 and TRBJ1-5; a weak D match, TRBD1 (6 bases). V lost 1 base to trimming and J lost 1 base, with 11 bases between them. The CDR3 spans 16 residues. The CDR3 DNA reads TGTGCCAGCAGTTTAGACAGGGCGGGGAGCAATCAGCCCCAGCATTTT. Protein: CASSLDRAGSNQPQHF.

This rearrangement joins TRBV12-5 to TRBJ2-3; 8 nucleotides align to TRBD1. The V segment lost 7 bases and the J segment 5 bases; nucleotides outside the gene matches: 5. This CDR3 has 13 amino acids. CDR1 and CDR2 from the germline V gene are LGHNT and FRNRAP. The CDR3 nucleotides are TGTGCTAGTGCCCCGGACAGGGAAGATACGCAGTATTTT. It specifies CASAPDREDTQYF.

This rearrangement joins TRBV4-1 to TRBJ1-1; perhaps TRBD1 as D (5 bases). Trimming took off 4 bases at V and 5 bases at J, with 11 bases between the two ends. CDR3 size: 13 residues. The germline V gene encodes CDR1 MGHRA and CDR2 YSYEKL. The DNA of the CDR3 is TGCGCCAGCAGCCCCCGCGGGGGAACTGAAGCTTTCTTT. It specifies CASSPRGGTEAFF.

The chain links TRBV20-1 to TRBJ2-5; the D call may be TRBD1 or TRBD2 (5 bases each). The CDR3 runs to 15 residues. The V gene's germline CDR1 is DFQATT and CDR2 SNEGSKA (reference sequence). V was cut by 3 bases and J by 7 bases, with 21 bases left in between. Here the CDR3 DNA reads TGCAGTGCTAGGCTTAAGGACCCCCCCGGGACGACCCAGTACTTC. Protein product: CSARLKDPPGTTQYF.

The chain recombines TRBV29-1 with TRBJ2-6; the D gene is possibly TRBD2 (5 bases). Germline values: CDR1 SQVTM, CDR2 ANQGSEA. V dropped 0 bases and J dropped 3 bases, with 18 bases sitting between them. The CDR3 consists of 18 residues. The DNA of the CDR3 is TGCAGCGTTGAAGAGGAAGAGGGTGTTAATTTTGGGGCCAACGTCCTGACTTTC. Translation gives CSVEEEEGVNFGANVLTF.

The rearrangement links TRBV7-9 to TRBJ2-7; TRBD1 matches at 9 bases. This CDR3 has 12 amino acids. CDR1 is SEHNR, CDR2 FQNEAQ, per germline (reference sequence). With 7 bases clipped from V and 4 bases from J, the junction kept 2 bases outside the gene matches. The DNA of the CDR3 is TGTGCCAGCACCGGGACAGGGTACGAGCAGTACGTC. This gives the protein CASTGTGYEQYV.

This clonotype was seen once. Germline and junction disagree at one end, which may indicate a read error. This chain links TRBV27 with TRBJ1-2; D gene ambiguous. CDR1 and CDR2 (germline): MNHEY, SMNVEV (reference sequence). The CDR3 totals 10 residues. This CDR3 reads CASSLCPCFF. In DNA, the CDR3 is TGTGCCAGCAGTTTATGTCCCTGCTTCTTC.

The chain links TRBV13 to TRBJ2-1; D might be TRBD2 (6 bases). The germline CDR1 and CDR2 sequences are PRHDT and FYEKMQ (reference sequence). CDR3 length: 17 amino acids. V dropped 4 bases and J dropped 8 bases, with 24 bases sitting between them. Here the CDR3 DNA reads TGTGCCAGCAGCTCAGCACTAGGTTCCGCCCCGGGGGATGAGCAGTTCTTC. Encoded protein: CASSSALGSAPGDEQFF.

The chain uses TRBV25-1 and TRBJ1-2; TRBD1 matches 8 bases. Trimming at V came to 10 bases and at J to 4 bases, leaving 8 bases not matched to a gene. This CDR3 comprises 13 residues. Per germline, CDR1 MGHDK and CDR2 SYGVNS. The CDR3 region has the DNA TGTGCCACCAACGACAGGGGAAGCTATGGCTACACCTTC. Translating it yields CATNDRGSYGYTF.

This clonotype was detected a few times. The chain carries TRBV5-4 and TRBJ1-2; D is unresolved. This CDR3 spans 13 amino acids. Trimming shortened V by 5 bases and J by 2 bases, and 10 bases separated the two germline ends. CDR1 and CDR2 (germline): SGHNT, YYREEE (reference sequence). CDR3 region: CASRTDLNYGYTF. The CDR3 DNA follows: TGTGCCAGCAGGACTGATCTAAACTATGGCTACACCTTC.

The rearrangement uses TRBV30 and TRBJ1-2, with a possible D match to TRBD1 (5 bases). The ends were cut back, 3 bases at V and 3 bases at J, with 14 bases in the middle. The CDR3 extends over 14 amino acids. Germline V gene lookup returns CDR1 GTSNPN and CDR2 SVGIG (reference sequence). DNA for the CDR3: TGTGCCTGGAGCGTATGGGGCAGGCACTATGGCTACACCTTC. It is translated as CAWSVWGRHYGYTF.

The chain joins TRBV20-1 to TRBJ2-3; the match to TRBD1 covers 9 bases. Looked up from germline, CDR1 is DFQATT and CDR2 is SNEGSKA (reference sequence). Trimming cost V 6 bases and J 2 bases; bases outside gene matches: 9. The CDR3 spans 15 residues. The CDR3 here is CSAGTGLMNTDTQYF. The CDR3 nucleotides read TGCAGTGCCGGGACAGGGTTGATGAACACAGATACGCAGTATTTT.

The chain recombines TRBV9 with TRBJ1-4; TRBD1 is a possible D gene (5 bases). Germline V CDR1 and CDR2: SGDLS, YYNGEE. The length of the CDR3 is 14 residues. V was clipped by 6 bases and J by 8 bases, with 17 bases between them. CDR3 sequence: CASNGGRGNEKLFF. The CDR3, as DNA: TGTGCCAGCAATGGCGGACGGGGGAACGAAAAACTGTTTTTT.

The chain joins TRBV20-1 to TRBJ2-5; 9 positions match TRBD2. This CDR3 has 15 residues. Germline V lookup: CDR1 DFQATT, CDR2 SNEGSKA (reference sequence). J was trimmed by 5 bases and V by 0 bases; bases with no gene match: 7. The CDR3 reads CSAREPGLALETQYF. DNA for the CDR3: TGCAGTGCTAGAGAACCGGGACTAGCTCTGGAGACCCAGTACTTC.

The gene calls are TRBV3-1 and TRBJ2-5; D possibly corresponds to TRBD2 (5 bases). The CDR3 runs to 15 residues. V was shortened by 3 bases and J by 3 bases, with 14 bases between the two germline ends. Germline loops: CDR1 LGHDT, CDR2 YNNKEL (reference sequence). Written as DNA, the CDR3 is TGTGCCAGCAGCCAGGACTCGGGGTTTAAAGAGACCCAGTACTTC. Amino acid sequence: CASSQDSGFKETQYF.

CDR3 in DNA: TGTGCCTGGAGTGACCTACTAGCGGGGGGGCTCTCCTACAATGAGCAGTTCTTC. It specifies CAWSDLLAGGLSYNEQFF. The chain combines TRBV30 with TRBJ2-1, with 13 bases matching TRBD2. Germline CDR1 is GTSNPN and CDR2 is SVGIG (reference sequence). CDR3 length: 18 residues. After removal of 1 base from V and 0 bases from J, the junction contained 6 bases not matched to a gene. The full variable domain, in which reference TRBV30 and TRBJ2-1 provide the parts outside the CDR3, is SQTIHQWPATLVQPVGSPLSLECTVEGTSNPNLYWYRQAAGRGLQLLFYSVGIGQISSEVPQNLSASRPQDRQFILSSKKLLLSDSGFYLCAWSDLLAGGLSYNEQFFGPGTRLTVL.

The chain carries TRBV20-1 and TRBJ2-2; no definite D call. This CDR3 has 13 residues. Per germline, CDR1 DFQATT and CDR2 SNEGSKA (reference sequence). V dropped 2 bases and J dropped 6 bases, with 10 bases sitting between them. CDR3 in amino acids: CSARQRLSGELFF. The CDR3 DNA reads TGCAGTGCTAGACAGCGTCTATCCGGGGAGCTGTTTTTT.

The CDR3 coding sequence is TGTGCCAGCATCCCTCCTGGGACAGGGAACACCGGGGAGCTGTTTTTT. The encoded protein is CASIPPGTGNTGELFF. The V call is TRBV12-3 or TRBV12-4, the J call TRBJ2-2, with 8 bases lining up with TRBD1. The trim removed 7 bases at V and 1 base at J, leaving 8 bases unmatched. The CDR3 is made up of 16 amino acids.

The chain has TRBV27 and TRBJ2-5; 7 positions match TRBD2. CDR1 and CDR2 (germline): MNHEY, SMNVEV (reference sequence). The CDR3 contains 15 residues. The V and J ends lost 1 base and 5 bases, in that order; junction bases with no gene match: 7. CDR3 protein: CASSLFGGSGETQYF. The CDR3 DNA reads TGTGCCAGCAGTTTATTCGGGGGTAGCGGGGAGACCCAGTACTTC.

The rearrangement uses TRBV7-9 and TRBJ1-1; D perhaps matches TRBD1 (5 bases). CDR3 size: 15 residues. V gave up 4 bases and J gave up 4 bases, with 16 bases separating them. Germline V gene lookup returns CDR1 SEHNR and CDR2 FQNEAQ (reference sequence). The CDR3 nucleotides are TGTGCCAGCAGCTACCCGACGGGGGACGGCACTGAAGCTTTCTTT. This codes for CASSYPTGDGTEAFF.

This clonotype was observed a single time. The chain combines TRBV29-1 with TRBJ2-5, with D tentatively TRBD1 or TRBD2 (5 bases each). The germline V gene has CDR1 SQVTM and CDR2 ANQGSEA. This CDR3 spans 17 amino acids. V was pared by 1 base and J by 1 base, with 19 bases between. As DNA, the CDR3 is TGCAGCGTTGAAGTCGTCCCAGGGACGAGTCTCCAAGAGACCCAGTACTTC. It specifies CSVEVVPGTSLQETQYF.